These 12 T cell receptor beta chains were all obtained from the same sample, sequenced in a study of long-term antiretroviral therapy in people with HIV. Sequencing used immunoSEQ v3.0 at survey level. Using immunoSEQ multiplex PCR, the repertoire was profiled, and TCRdb retains in-frame clones only, with some absent. The repertoire includes 35,000 or so clones, roughly 93% of them detected once, and 3.6% sits in the top ten. The input for sequencing was unsorted PBMCs, taken 4.1 years after starting antiretroviral therapy. These receptors originate from a woman aged 50 to 65 with HIV.

V and J are TRBV2 and TRBJ2-7; D gene ambiguous. This CDR3 has 12 residues. The V and J ends lost 5 bases and 7 bases respectively, with 12 bases between them. Germline loops: CDR1 SNHLY, CDR2 FYNNEI. The CDR3 spells CASSLRLLEQYF. CDR3 DNA: TGTGCCAGCAGTCTTCGGCTCTTGGAGCAGTACTTC. Drawing the rest from reference TRBV2 and TRBJ2-7, the complete variable domain is EPEVTQTPSHQVTQMGQEVILRCVPISNHLYFYWYRQILGQKVEFLVSFYNNEISEKSEIFDDQFSVERPDGSNFTLKIRSTKLEDSAMYFCASSLRLLEQYFGPGTRLTVT.

The V gene is TRBV7-2, the J gene TRBJ2-2; 7 nucleotides line up with TRBD2. This CDR3 contains 13 residues. Germline CDR1 reads SGHTA; CDR2 reads FQGNSA. Losses at the gene ends were 3 bases for V and 7 bases for J; bases not matched to a gene: 2. DNA for the CDR3: TGTGCCAGCAGCTTCAGGGAGGGCGGGGAGCTGTTTTTT. Translating it yields CASSFREGGELFF.

The gene calls are TRBV29-1 and TRBJ2-1, with TRBD2 matching 8 bases. From germline, CDR1 is SQVTM and CDR2 ANQGSEA. The CDR3 length is 15 residues. With 3 bases clipped from V and 3 bases from J, the junction kept 7 bases outside the gene matches. The CDR3 DNA reads as TGCAGCGTTGAGAGGGTAGCGGGGATCTACAATGAGCAGTTCTTC. Residues: CSVERVAGIYNEQFF.

The gene calls are TRBV6-1 and TRBJ2-7, with 7 bases fitting TRBD2. V lost 7 bases, J lost 4 bases, and 10 bases stayed unmatched. This CDR3 region has 14 residues. CDR1 is MNHNS and CDR2 is SASEGT in the germline V gene. The CDR3 sequence is CASNRREGSYEQYF. In nucleotides, the CDR3 is TGTGCCAGCAATAGGAGGGAGGGGTCTTACGAGCAGTACTTC.

The rearrangement joins TRBV11-2 to TRBJ1-4, with 10 bases matching TRBD1. CDR1 SGHAT and CDR2 FQNNGV come from the germline V gene. The CDR3 loop spans 15 amino acids. J gave up 3 bases and V 3 bases, and 1 base lay outside the gene matches. Here the CDR3 DNA reads TGTGCCAGCAGCTTCGACAGGGGGCCTAATGAAAAACTGTTTTTT. It encodes CASSFDRGPNEKLFF.

This clone was counted a few times. The chain joins TRBV2 to TRBJ1-2; no reliable D call. CDR3 length: 12 amino acids. The V end was cut by 8 bases, the J end by 8 bases, with 15 bases between. In germline, CDR1 is SNHLY, CDR2 FYNNEI. The CDR3 bases are TGTGCCAGCTCGCCGGGTGTAGAAGGCTACACCTTC. Amino acids: CASSPGVEGYTF. Using reference TRBV2 and TRBJ1-2 for the parts outside the CDR3, the full variable domain is EPEVTQTPSHQVTQMGQEVILRCVPISNHLYFYWYRQILGQKVEFLVSFYNNEISEKSEIFDDQFSVERPDGSNFTLKIRSTKLEDSAMYFCASSPGVEGYTFGSGTRLTVV.

This clone was seen only once. The rearrangement links TRBV6-5 to TRBJ1-2; D is unclear. The germline V gene encodes CDR1 MNHEY and CDR2 SVGAGI. The CDR3 runs to 12 residues. V was clipped by 2 bases and J by 8 bases, with 9 bases between them. CDR3 nucleotides: TGTGCCAGCAGTTACCCCGGAGAGGGCTACACCTTC. This encodes CASSYPGEGYTF.

The genes are TRBV5-1 and TRBJ2-7; tentative D call: TRBD2 (6 bases). The V end was cut by 4 bases, the J end by 0 bases, with 11 bases between. The germline V gene has CDR1 SGHRS and CDR2 YFSETQ. This CDR3 has 14 amino acids. This CDR3 is CASSPTGGSYEQYF. Written as DNA, the CDR3 is TGCGCCAGCAGCCCAACCGGGGGCTCCTACGAGCAGTACTTC. Looking up the rest from reference TRBV5-1 and TRBJ2-7 gives the full variable domain: KAGVTQTPRYLIKTRGQQVTLSCSPISGHRSVSWYQQTPGQGLQFLFEYFSETQRNKGNFPGRFSGRQFSNSRSEMNVSTLELGDSALYLCASSPTGGSYEQYFGPGTRLTVT.

V is TRBV30 and J is TRBJ1-2; D uncertain. The CDR3 is 13 residues long. Germline loops: CDR1 GTSNPN, CDR2 SVGIG (reference sequence). V dropped 7 bases and J dropped 2 bases, with 14 bases sitting between them. CDR3 region: CALTKRTNYGYTF. For the CDR3, the DNA is TGTGCCTTAACCAAAAGGACGAACTATGGCTACACCTTC.

This CDR3 is CASSARRGALNTEAFF. Here the CDR3 DNA reads TGTGCCAGCAGCGCACGTAGGGGGGCCCTGAACACTGAAGCTTTCTTT. The chain has TRBV13 and TRBJ1-1, with D tentatively TRBD1 (6 bases). V lost 5 bases, J lost 0 bases, and 16 bases lay in between. This CDR3 spans 16 amino acids. CDR1 and CDR2 (germline): PRHDT, FYEKMQ (reference sequence).

The rearrangement links TRBV5-6 to TRBJ2-7; no clear D gene. Germline-derived CDR1 and CDR2 are SGHDT and YYEEEE. The V gene lost 0 bases and the J gene lost 6 bases, with 7 bases spanning the gap. The CDR3 is 12 residues long. CDR3 nucleotides: TGTGCCAGCAGCTTGGCGGTTTCCGAGCAGTACTTC. It codes for CASSLAVSEQYF.

This clone occurred a few times. DNA of the CDR3: TGCAGCGCCTATCTGGACAGGGGAGAGACCCAGTACTTC. It specifies CSAYLDRGETQYF. The chain links TRBV29-1 to TRBJ2-5, with 9 nucleotides matching TRBD1. The V gene end was trimmed by 7 bases and the J gene end by 4 bases; junction bases not matched to a gene: 7. In germline, CDR1 is SQVTM, CDR2 ANQGSEA. The CDR3 has 13 amino acids.